Below are 7 T cell receptor beta chains sequenced from a single sample in a study of T cells in Graves' hyperthyroidism and ophthalmopathy. RNA transcripts provided the source from which TCR beta CDR3 regions were amplified. The HTBI set primed first-round TCR CDR3 RT-PCR. Each CDR3 protein is one row after TCRdb ran MiXCR on the multiplex PCR reads. The sample has over 400,000 distinct CDR3 sequences, around 15% seen once. Sequencing was done on a sample of blood. Every receptor here comes from a man aged 18 to 29 with Graves' ophthalmopathy.

This clonotype appeared many times. The chain uses TRBV13 and TRBJ2-2; TRBD1 aligns across 10 bases. V was clipped by 8 bases and J by 5 bases; unmatched bases: 8. Germline V gene data show CDR1 as PRHDT and CDR2 as FYEKMQ (reference sequence). There are 15 residues in the CDR3. The DNA for the CDR3 is TGTGCCAGCTCTGGCGGACAGGGGGTGACCGGGGAGCTGTTTTTT. This encodes CASSGGQGVTGELFF.

This clonotype showed up many times. The V gene is TRBV28, the J gene TRBJ2-1, with 10 bases lining up with TRBD2. The germline V gene has CDR1 MDHEN and CDR2 SYDVKM. J lost 4 bases, V lost 3 bases, and 6 bases had no gene match. The CDR3 runs 16 residues. In DNA, the CDR3 is TGTGCCAGCAGTTTTAGCGGGAGGACGGGGTACAATGAGCAGTTCTTC. This codes for CASSFSGRTGYNEQFF.

Ten or more counts support this clonotype. V and J are TRBV3-1 and TRBJ2-7; TRBD1 is a possible D gene (5 bases). CDR1 and CDR2 from the germline V gene are LGHDT and YNNKEL (reference sequence). The length of the CDR3 is 13 residues. The germline V and J ends were trimmed by 3 bases and 2 bases, with 8 bases remaining between them. The CDR3 bases are TGTGCCAGCAGCCAGTTAGGGGCCTACGAGCAGTACTTC. As protein: CASSQLGAYEQYF.

This clonotype is a singleton in its sample. This rearrangement joins TRBV5-1 to TRBJ2-3; 7 nucleotides line up with TRBD2. The germline V gene encodes CDR1 SGHRS and CDR2 YFSETQ. V was clipped by 0 bases and J by 2 bases; unmatched bases: 9. CDR3 size: 17 residues. CDR3 residues: CASSLVSSGLFTDTQYF. The CDR3 DNA sequence: TGCGCCAGCAGCTTGGTATCTAGCGGTTTGTTCACAGATACGCAGTATTTT.

This clonotype was seen a handful of times. The chain is built from TRBV5-1 and TRBJ2-3, with D tentatively TRBD2 (5 bases). The germline gives CDR1 SGHRS, CDR2 YFSETQ. The germline V and J ends were trimmed by 4 bases and 8 bases, with 20 bases remaining between them. The CDR3 is 15 amino acids. The CDR3 nucleotides read TGCGCCAGCAGCAGTGACGGCCACCGGGAAGGTACGCAGTATTTT. Its translation: CASSSDGHREGTQYF.

In its sample, this clonotype was seen many times. The gene calls are TRBV3-1 and TRBJ2-5; 12 nucleotides align to TRBD1. The J segment lost 5 bases and the V segment lost 3 bases, leaving 7 bases of the junction unmatched. The CDR3 covers 16 residues. Germline CDR1 reads LGHDT; CDR2 reads YNNKEL (reference sequence). The CDR3 protein is CASSQSGTGGYETQYF. The CDR3 DNA follows: TGTGCCAGCAGCCAGTCCGGGACAGGGGGCTATGAGACCCAGTACTTC.

Many counts were recorded for this clonotype. The V and J genes are TRBV29-1 and TRBJ2-5, with 12 bases matching TRBD1. This CDR3 contains 15 residues. V was pared by 6 bases and J by 4 bases, with 9 bases of the junction left unmatched. The germline gives CDR1 SQVTM, CDR2 ANQGSEA. The chain's CDR3 is CSVAPGTGGGETQYF. The CDR3 DNA is TGCAGCGTGGCCCCCGGGACAGGGGGCGGAGAGACCCAGTACTTC.